The T cell receptor beta chain under discussion was sequenced for a study of T cells in Graves' hyperthyroidism and ophthalmopathy. What was amplified from RNA transcripts were TCR beta CDR3 regions. The HTBI primer set drove a first-round RT-PCR of the TCR CDR3. TCRdb re-analysed the multiplex PCR reads in MiXCR, keeping a single row per CDR3 protein. This repertoire shows around 560,000 distinct CDR3 sequences, roughly a sixth found once; its top ten account for about 20%. This clonotype was seen many times. CDR3 length: 11 residues. CDR1 and CDR2 (germline): SGHTA, FQGNSA. V dropped 4 bases and J dropped 4 bases, with 4 bases sitting between them.

The TCR was taken from a woman under 30 with Graves' hyperthyroidism. The chain uses TRBV7-2 and TRBJ2-5; unclear D gene. Sequencing was done on a sample of blood. CDR3 amino acids: CASSSVETQYF. In DNA form, the CDR3 reads TGTGCCAGCAGCTCGGTAGAGACCCAGTACTTC.